This TCR beta chain stems from a study of T cells in narcolepsy. Turning to the study itself: Donors had narcolepsy type 1 or type 2, or were healthy controls. Study-wide findings and caveats: Some memory CD4+ repertoires had no autoreactive clone sequences. Healthy controls reportedly lacked the autoreactive clonotypes serially found in patients' blood. Comparing one patient's CSF and blood CD4+ clonotypes highlighted HCRT- and TRIB2-specific autoreactive clonotypes.

Profiling relied on immunoSEQ multiplex PCR, and the TCRdb table lists in-frame clones only, not all of them. Of some 13,000 clones listed, around nine tenths were seen once; the top ten hold 1.7%. This clone came up a few times. Its specificity is not known. Germline CDR1 SEHNR, CDR2 FQNEAQ (reference sequence). This CDR3 contains 14 residues. Trimming took off 3 bases at V and 2 bases at J, with 11 bases between the two ends. The sequence derives from a human donor with narcolepsy. The genes are TRBV7-9 and TRBJ2-7; unclear D gene. Sequenced input: CD45RA- memory CD4+ T cells from PBMCs. For the CDR3, the DNA is TGTGCCAGCAGCTTCAGCGTTCAAACCTACGAGCAGTACTTC. This translates into CASSFSVQTYEQYF.